The rows below give T cell receptor beta chains drawn from one sample of a study of cytomegalovirus exposure and HLA in healthy donors. TCRdb keeps only in-frame clones here, not all; method: immunoSEQ multiplex PCR. The table has over 150,000 clones, 90% to 97% seen once. Input material: PBMCs. These receptors came from a woman aged 18 to 35 in good health and CMV-seronegative. Each CDR3 is given with its conserved first and last residue. A D gene is named only where the DNA matches it firmly. Rows give clone size only sometimes, using once, few, many, or a class for an expanded clone.

>TRBJ2-4|NA|NA|TRBV6-6
TGTGCCAGCAGTTATTCAGTGGACATTCAGTACTTC
CASSYSVDIQYF
>TRBJ1-6|NA|NA|TRBV7-3
TGTGCCAGCAGCTTAAAAGGGGCCCCGGGGGGTTCACCCCTCCACTTT
CASSLKGAPGGSPLHF
>TRBJ1-4|NA|NA|TRBV6-5
TGTGCCAGCACCCGTGTGGGGGGAGGTAATGAAAAACTGTTTTTT
CASTRVGGGNEKLFF
>TRBJ1-6|NA|NA|TRBV7-9
TGTGCCAGCAGCTTTGGGGCAGTCAATAATTCACCCCTCCACTTT
CASSFGAVNNSPLHF
>TRBJ2-3|NA|NA|TRBV11-1
TGTGCCAGCAGCTCGTACACAGATACGCAGTATTTT
CASSSYTDTQYF
>TRBJ1-4|once|TRBD1|TRBV7-2
TGTGCCAGCAGCCCCGGACAGGGGGCTAATGAAAAACTGTTTTTT
CASSPGQGANEKLFF
>TRBJ1-6|once|TRBD1|TRBV2
TGTGCCAGCAGTGAACAGGGGGCCTATAATTCACCCCTCCACTTT
CASSEQGAYNSPLHF
>TRBJ2-7|NA|TRBD2|TRBV7-9
TGTGCCAGCAGAACTAGCGGGGCGCCCTACGAGCAGTACTTC
CASRTSGAPYEQYF
>TRBJ1-3|NA|TRBD1|TRBV6-5
TGTGCCAGCAGAAAACAGGGGGCAGGGACCATATATTTT
CASRKQGAGTIYF
>TRBJ1-4|NA|TRBD1|TRBV27
TGTGCCAGCAGTCCGCAGGGGGCAACTAATGAAAAACTGTTTTTT
CASSPQGATNEKLFF
>TRBJ1-1|once|NA|TRBV6-5
TGTGCCAGCAGTTTCAGGAACACTGAAGCTTTCTTT
CASSFRNTEAFF
>TRBJ2-3|NA|NA|TRBV10-3
TGTGCCATCAGGGCCGAGGGCAGAAGCACAGATACGCAGTATTTT
CAIRAEGRSTDTQYF
>TRBJ2-6|NA|NA|TRBV6-6
TGTGCCAGCAGCCAATCCGGCTCTGGGGCCAACGTCCTGACTTTC
CASSQSGSGANVLTF